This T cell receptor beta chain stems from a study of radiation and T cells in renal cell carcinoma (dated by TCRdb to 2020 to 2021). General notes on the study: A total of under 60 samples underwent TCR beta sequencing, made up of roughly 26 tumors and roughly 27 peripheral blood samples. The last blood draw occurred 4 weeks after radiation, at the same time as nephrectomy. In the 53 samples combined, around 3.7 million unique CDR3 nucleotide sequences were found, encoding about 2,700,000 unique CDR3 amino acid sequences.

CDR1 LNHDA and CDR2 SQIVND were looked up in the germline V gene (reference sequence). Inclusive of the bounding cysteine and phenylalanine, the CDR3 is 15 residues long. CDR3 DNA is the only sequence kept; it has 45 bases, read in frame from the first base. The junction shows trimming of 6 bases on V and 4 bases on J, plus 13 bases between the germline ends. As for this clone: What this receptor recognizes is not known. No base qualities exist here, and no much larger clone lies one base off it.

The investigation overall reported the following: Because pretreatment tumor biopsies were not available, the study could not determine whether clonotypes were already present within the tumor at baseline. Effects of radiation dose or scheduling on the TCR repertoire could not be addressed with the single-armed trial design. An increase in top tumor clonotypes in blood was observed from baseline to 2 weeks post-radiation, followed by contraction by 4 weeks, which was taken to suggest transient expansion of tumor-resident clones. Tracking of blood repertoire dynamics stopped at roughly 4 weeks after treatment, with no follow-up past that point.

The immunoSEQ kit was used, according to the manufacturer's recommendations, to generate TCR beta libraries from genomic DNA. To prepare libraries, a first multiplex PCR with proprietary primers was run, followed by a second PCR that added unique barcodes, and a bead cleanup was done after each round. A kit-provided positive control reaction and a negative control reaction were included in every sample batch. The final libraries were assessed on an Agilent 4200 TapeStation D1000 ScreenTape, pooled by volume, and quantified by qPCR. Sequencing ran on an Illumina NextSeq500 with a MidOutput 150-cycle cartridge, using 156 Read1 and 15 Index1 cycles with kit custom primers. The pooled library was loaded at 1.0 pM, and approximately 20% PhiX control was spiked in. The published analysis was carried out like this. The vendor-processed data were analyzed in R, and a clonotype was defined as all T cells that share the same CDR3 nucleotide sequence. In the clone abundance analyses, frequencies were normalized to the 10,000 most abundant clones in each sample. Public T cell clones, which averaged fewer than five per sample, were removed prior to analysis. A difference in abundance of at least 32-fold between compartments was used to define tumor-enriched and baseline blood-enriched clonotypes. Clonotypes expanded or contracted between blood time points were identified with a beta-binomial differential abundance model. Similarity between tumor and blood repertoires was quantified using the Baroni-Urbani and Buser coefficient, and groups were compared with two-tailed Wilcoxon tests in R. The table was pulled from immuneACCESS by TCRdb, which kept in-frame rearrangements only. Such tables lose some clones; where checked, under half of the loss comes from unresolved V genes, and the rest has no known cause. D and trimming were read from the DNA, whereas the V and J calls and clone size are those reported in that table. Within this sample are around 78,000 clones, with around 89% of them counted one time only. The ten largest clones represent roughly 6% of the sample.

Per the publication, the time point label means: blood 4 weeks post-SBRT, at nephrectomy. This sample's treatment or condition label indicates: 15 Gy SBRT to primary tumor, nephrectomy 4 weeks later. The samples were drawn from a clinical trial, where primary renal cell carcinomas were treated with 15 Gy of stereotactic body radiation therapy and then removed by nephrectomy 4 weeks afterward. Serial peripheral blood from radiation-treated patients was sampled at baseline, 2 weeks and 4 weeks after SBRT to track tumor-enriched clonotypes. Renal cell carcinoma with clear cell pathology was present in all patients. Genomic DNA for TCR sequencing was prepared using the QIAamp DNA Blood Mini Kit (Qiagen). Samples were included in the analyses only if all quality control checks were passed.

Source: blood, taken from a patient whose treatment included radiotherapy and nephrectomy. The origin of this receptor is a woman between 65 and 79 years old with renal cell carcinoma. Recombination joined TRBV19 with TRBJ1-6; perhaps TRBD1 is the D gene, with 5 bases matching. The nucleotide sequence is TGTGCCAGTAGCACATCGGGACGGTATAATTCACCCCTCCACTTT. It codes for CASSTSGRYNSPLHF.